These 32 T cell receptor beta chains came from one sample sequenced in a study of CD8 T cells in Susac syndrome. A quantity of about 0.5 to 1 ug RNA underwent reverse transcription using random hexamers. TCRdb recomputed calls from the immunoSEQ multiplex PCR reads with MiXCR, one row per CDR3 protein. The sample shows approximately 130,000 distinct CDR3 sequences, roughly 92% of them seen only once. The sequenced sample consisted of CD4+ T cells from PBMCs. The source of these receptors is a human donor in good health.

The chain links TRBV20-1 to TRBJ2-5; 12 nucleotides align to TRBD2. This CDR3 contains 14 residues. Germline assignment: CDR1 DFQATT and CDR2 SNEGSKA (reference sequence). V lost 6 bases to trimming and J lost 4 bases; unmatched junction nucleotides: 6. The CDR3 sequence: CSAIRTSGTETQYF. CDR3 DNA sequence: TGCAGTGCCATCCGGACTAGCGGGACAGAGACCCAGTACTTC.

The CDR3 spells CASSLGTYGYTF. The CDR3 DNA follows: TGTGCCAGCAGTTTGGGGACCTATGGCTACACCTTC. This chain connects TRBV28 to TRBJ1-2; TRBD1 is a possible D gene (5 bases). This CDR3 has 12 amino acids. V was shortened by 3 bases and J by 4 bases, with 6 bases between the two germline ends. CDR1 is MDHEN, CDR2 SYDVKM, per germline.

V and J are TRBV29-1 and TRBJ2-7; a possible D gene is TRBD1 (5 bases). The CDR3 runs 12 residues. Germline V gives CDR1 SQVTM, CDR2 ANQGSEA. V lost 6 bases, J lost 3 bases, and 12 bases lay in between. CDR3 region: CSVLTAGYEQYF. CDR3 DNA sequence: TGCAGCGTGCTGACAGCAGGCTACGAGCAGTACTTC.

V and J are TRBV6-5 and TRBJ2-5; 11 bases are a match to TRBD2. The CDR3 totals 15 residues. Germline V lookup: CDR1 MNHEY, CDR2 SVGAGI. The V segment lost 7 bases and the J segment 0 bases; nucleotides outside the gene matches: 4. The CDR3 reads CASNGLAGYQETQYF. CDR3 DNA sequence: TGTGCCAGCAACGGACTAGCGGGTTACCAAGAGACCCAGTACTTC.

The rearrangement links TRBV7-3 to TRBJ2-7; TRBD2 matches at 7 bases. Germline assignment: CDR1 SGHTA and CDR2 FQGTGA. The CDR3 extends over 13 amino acids. V shed 5 bases and J 7 bases; nucleotides not matched to a gene: 8. CDR3 DNA: TGTGCCAGCAGCACTAGCGCCGAGCAAGAGCAGTACTTC. Its protein product is CASSTSAEQEQYF. The full variable domain, rest sourced from reference TRBV7-3 and TRBJ2-7, is GAGVSQTPSNKVTEKGKYVELRCDPISGHTALYWYRQSLGQGPEFLIYFQGTGAADDSGLPNDRFFAVRPEGSVSTLKIQRTERGDSAVYLCASSTSAEQEQYFGPGTRLTVT.

This clonotype has a single count. This CDR3 reads CASSYPGTSGSTQYF. CDR3 DNA sequence: TGTGCCAGCAGTTACCCCGGGACTAGCGGGAGTACGCAGTATTTT. The chain couples TRBV6-2 or TRBV6-3 to TRBJ2-3, with 14 bases matching TRBD2. The germline V gene encodes CDR1 MNHEY and CDR2 SVGEGT. J was trimmed by 8 bases and V by 2 bases; bases with no gene match: 3. The CDR3 runs to 15 residues.

The chain joins TRBV6-2 or TRBV6-3 to TRBJ1-5; 10 bases match TRBD1. This CDR3 has 17 residues. Trimming removed 2 bases from V and 6 bases from J; junction bases left unmatched: 10. The germline V gene encodes CDR1 MNHEY and CDR2 SVGEGT. The CDR3 nucleotides are TGTGCCAGCAGTTACGAATTCGGGACAGGGGCGATTCAGCCCCAGCATTTT. Translated, it gives CASSYEFGTGAIQPQHF.

This chain connects TRBV5-1 to TRBJ1-2, with D hard to call. The V and J ends lost 1 base and 2 bases respectively, with 9 bases between them. The CDR3 is 14 amino acids. Germline V lookup: CDR1 SGHRS, CDR2 YFSETQ. For the CDR3, the DNA is TGCGCCAGCAGCTTGTCAGCAGCCAACTATGGCTACACCTTC. Translated, it gives CASSLSAANYGYTF.

The J gene is TRBJ2-6, the V gene TRBV3-1; D remains ambiguous. The V gene lost 3 bases and the J gene lost 3 bases, with 12 bases spanning the gap. This CDR3 is 16 amino acids long. CDR1 LGHDT and CDR2 YNNKEL come from the germline V gene (reference sequence). CDR3 sequence (DNA): TGTGCCAGCAGCCAGACACCCTTGATTGGGGCCAACGTCCTGACTTTC. Protein product: CASSQTPLIGANVLTF.

This rearrangement joins TRBV19 to TRBJ2-1, with TRBD1 identical over 12 bases. CDR1 and CDR2 (germline): LNHDA, SQIVND (reference sequence). The CDR3 has 17 amino acids. After removal of 5 bases from V and 7 bases from J, the junction contained 12 bases not matched to a gene. The CDR3 spells CASSVLPGQGAWNEQFF. The DNA for the CDR3 is TGTGCCAGTAGTGTTTTACCGGGACAGGGGGCGTGGAATGAGCAGTTCTTC.

This rearrangement joins TRBV27 to TRBJ2-6, with TRBD1 matching over 7 bases. Germline V gene data show CDR1 as MNHEY and CDR2 as SMNVEV (reference sequence). This CDR3 comprises 17 residues. Losses at the gene ends were 4 bases for V and 0 bases for J; bases not matched to a gene: 6. CDR3 loop: CASSSPGQISGANVLTF. DNA of the CDR3: TGTGCCAGCAGTTCACCGGGACAGATCTCTGGGGCCAACGTCCTGACTTTC. The whole variable domain, remainder taken from reference TRBV27 and TRBJ2-6, is EAQVTQNPRYLITVTGKKLTVTCSQNMNHEYMSWYRQDPGLGLRQIYYSMNVEVTDKGDVPEGYKVSRKEKRNFPLILESPSPNQTSLYFCASSSPGQISGANVLTFGAGSRLTVL.

V usage is TRBV29-1 and J usage is TRBJ2-3; a weak D match, TRBD2 (5 bases). The CDR3 runs 16 residues. Germline CDR1 reads SQVTM; CDR2 reads ANQGSEA. Trimming stripped 6 bases from V and 4 bases from J, with 23 bases between. CDR3 amino acids: CSVPPQEERSSDTQYF. The CDR3 region has the DNA TGCAGCGTCCCCCCCCAGGAGGAGCGGAGTTCAGATACGCAGTATTTT.

V is TRBV7-2 and J is TRBJ2-3; TRBD2 agrees at 12 bases. Trimming at V came to 4 bases and at J to 3 bases, leaving 5 bases not matched to a gene. CDR3 size: 16 residues. Germline V gene data show CDR1 as SGHTA and CDR2 as FQGNSA. The CDR3 region is CASSSRLAGATDTQYF. Here the CDR3 DNA reads TGTGCCAGCAGCTCGCGACTAGCGGGAGCAACAGATACGCAGTATTTT.

This sequence joins TRBV2 and TRBJ2-7; the D is unclear. V gave up 3 bases and J gave up 2 bases, with 5 bases separating them. CDR1 and CDR2 from the germline V gene are SNHLY and FYNNEI. This CDR3 comprises 12 residues. The CDR3 DNA is TGTGCCAGCAGTGAGACCCCCTACGAGCAGTACTTC. Encoded protein: CASSETPYEQYF.

This clonotype appeared once. V and J are TRBV20-1 and TRBJ2-1; TRBD2 aligns across 9 bases. This CDR3 spans 13 amino acids. The J segment lost 8 bases and the V segment lost 1 base, leaving 3 bases of the junction unmatched. Germline values: CDR1 DFQATT, CDR2 SNEGSKA (reference sequence). CDR3 amino acids: CSARGLADYEQFF. Written as DNA, the CDR3 is TGCAGTGCTAGAGGACTAGCGGATTATGAGCAGTTCTTC.

The chain joins TRBV5-6 to TRBJ1-2; a possible D gene is TRBD1 (5 bases). The CDR3 spans 13 residues. Trimming took off 4 bases at V and 3 bases at J, with 10 bases between the two ends. Germline loops: CDR1 SGHDT, CDR2 YYEEEE. The DNA of the CDR3 is TGTGCCAGCAGCACCGGACACGACTATGGCTACACCTTC. Translating gives CASSTGHDYGYTF.

The V gene is TRBV25-1, the J gene TRBJ1-1; no clear D. The length of the CDR3 is 13 residues. V gave up 7 bases and J gave up 5 bases, with 14 bases separating them. Per the germline V gene, CDR1 is MGHDK and CDR2 is SYGVNS. The DNA for the CDR3 is TGTGCCAGCACCCCTGGCCCTGGTACTGAAGCTTTCTTT. Its protein product is CASTPGPGTEAFF. The whole variable domain, remainder taken from reference TRBV25-1 and TRBJ1-1, is EADIYQTPRYLVIGTGKKITLECSQTMGHDKMYWYQQDPGMELHLIHYSYGVNSTEKGDLSSESTVSRIRTEHFPLTLESARPSHTSQYLCASTPGPGTEAFFGQGTRLTVV.

The chain couples TRBV12-3 or TRBV12-4 to TRBJ2-7, with 7 bases matching TRBD1. This CDR3 spans 15 amino acids. Trimming at V came to 5 bases and at J to 0 bases, leaving 7 bases not matched to a gene. The CDR3 sequence is CASSPRGRPSYEQYF. The CDR3 DNA sequence: TGTGCCAGCAGTCCGAGGGGGCGACCCTCCTACGAGCAGTACTTC.

V gene TRBV28 combines with J gene TRBJ2-7; D gene uncertain. Germline V lookup: CDR1 MDHEN, CDR2 SYDVKM. The CDR3 extends over 14 amino acids. The V gene lost 1 base and the J gene lost 5 bases, with 12 bases spanning the gap. CDR3 DNA sequence: TGTGCCAGCAGTTTATCTAGGACCAGCCACGAGCAGTACTTC. Protein: CASSLSRTSHEQYF.

This sequence joins TRBV30 and TRBJ2-3, with D hard to call. V was shortened by 3 bases and J by 2 bases, with 9 bases between the two germline ends. The germline V gene has CDR1 GTSNPN and CDR2 SVGIG (reference sequence). The CDR3 covers 13 residues. Here the CDR3 reads CAWRVQVTDTQYF. CDR3 nucleotide sequence: TGTGCCTGGAGGGTCCAGGTCACAGATACGCAGTATTTT.

The genes are TRBV6-5 and TRBJ2-3; TRBD2 agrees at 8 bases. The V gene end was trimmed by 5 bases and the J gene end by 3 bases; junction bases not matched to a gene: 7. CDR1 and CDR2 (germline): MNHEY, SVGAGI. There are 15 residues in the CDR3. The CDR3 spells CASSGGTRGTDTQYF. CDR3 DNA: TGTGCCAGCAGTGGGGGGACTAGGGGTACAGATACGCAGTATTTT.

This chain connects TRBV5-1 to TRBJ2-5, with 7 bases identical to TRBD1. The J segment lost 5 bases and the V segment lost 1 base, leaving 8 bases of the junction unmatched. The CDR3 spans 15 residues. Germline V gives CDR1 SGHRS, CDR2 YFSETQ. CDR3 amino acids: CASSLRRGGRETQYF. As DNA, the CDR3 is TGCGCCAGCAGCTTGAGGAGAGGGGGCCGGGAGACCCAGTACTTC.

The V call is TRBV20-1, the J call TRBJ2-5; 12 nucleotides agree with TRBD2. The germline gives CDR1 DFQATT, CDR2 SNEGSKA (reference sequence). V lost 3 bases, J lost 1 base, and 18 bases stayed unmatched. CDR3 length: 20 residues. In DNA, the CDR3 is TGCAGTGCTAGCCGCTATGCTCTAGCGGGAGGGCCACGGCCCCAAGAGACCCAGTACTTC. Its translation is CSASRYALAGGPRPQETQYF.

The count of this clonotype is one. The J gene is TRBJ2-7, the V gene TRBV5-1; unclear D gene. The ends were cut back, 0 bases at V and 0 bases at J, with 13 bases in the middle. This CDR3 is 16 amino acids long. CDR1 is SGHRS and CDR2 is YFSETQ in the germline V gene. The CDR3 reads CASSLGSQQSSYEQYF. The CDR3, as DNA: TGCGCCAGCAGCTTGGGGTCACAGCAGAGCTCCTACGAGCAGTACTTC. The full variable domain, with the rest looked up from reference TRBV5-1 and TRBJ2-7, is KAGVTQTPRYLIKTRGQQVTLSCSPISGHRSVSWYQQTPGQGLQFLFEYFSETQRNKGNFPGRFSGRQFSNSRSEMNVSTLELGDSALYLCASSLGSQQSSYEQYFGPGTRLTVT.

The V call is TRBV7-6, the J call TRBJ2-1; perhaps D is TRBD1 or TRBD2 (5 bases each). CDR1 is SGHVS, CDR2 FNYEAQ, per germline. This CDR3 region has 13 residues. Trimming took 1 base from V and 7 from J, leaving 8 bases between them. The CDR3: CASSLVEGNEQFF. The CDR3 DNA reads TGTGCCAGCAGCTTAGTAGAGGGGAATGAGCAGTTCTTC. The entire variable domain, with the rest obtained from reference TRBV7-6 and TRBJ2-1, is as follows: GAGVSQSPRYKVTKRGQDVALRCDPISGHVSLYWYRQALGQGPEFLTYFNYEAQQDKSGLPNDRFSAERPEGSISTLTIQRTEQRDSAMYRCASSLVEGNEQFFGPGTRLTVL.

This clonotype occurred once. The chain has TRBV3-1 and TRBJ1-6; TRBD1 is a possible D gene (6 bases). CDR1 is LGHDT, CDR2 YNNKEL, per germline (reference sequence). The V and J ends lost 0 bases and 9 bases respectively, with 12 bases between them. The CDR3 is made up of 15 amino acids. DNA for the CDR3: TGTGCCAGCAGCCAAGATGGACTCAGGGGTTCACCCCTCCACTTT. This encodes CASSQDGLRGSPLHF.

The rearrangement links TRBV2 to TRBJ2-3; D uncertain. V was clipped by 7 bases and J by 5 bases, with 10 bases between them. The germline CDR1 and CDR2 sequences are SNHLY and FYNNEI. The length of the CDR3 is 12 residues. The CDR3 region has the DNA TGTGCCAGCACCGAATTCCAAGATACGCAGTATTTT. This gives the protein CASTEFQDTQYF.

The DNA for the CDR3 is TGCGCCAGCAGCCGAGCCTCCCAAGAGACCCAGTACTTC. Residues: CASSRASQETQYF. The V call is TRBV5-1, the J call TRBJ2-5, with D uncertain. The length of the CDR3 is 13 residues. Trimming stripped 4 bases from V and 1 base from J, with 8 bases between. Germline-derived CDR1 and CDR2 are SGHRS and YFSETQ. Together with reference TRBV5-1 and TRBJ2-5, the CDR3 gives the full variable domain: KAGVTQTPRYLIKTRGQQVTLSCSPISGHRSVSWYQQTPGQGLQFLFEYFSETQRNKGNFPGRFSGRQFSNSRSEMNVSTLELGDSALYLCASSRASQETQYFGPGTRLLVL.

This chain links TRBV6-5 with TRBJ1-3; D unclear. CDR3 length: 11 amino acids. The germline V gene has CDR1 MNHEY and CDR2 SVGAGI. Trimming took 4 bases from V and 8 from J, leaving 6 bases between them. CDR3 protein: CASSWEDTIYF. Here the CDR3 DNA reads TGTGCCAGCAGTTGGGAAGACACCATATATTTT.

CDR3 residues: CASSLSEDTQYF. CDR3 coding DNA: TGTGCCAGCAGCTTAAGTGAAGATACGCAGTATTTT. The chain combines TRBV7-3 with TRBJ2-3; no definite D call. CDR1 is SGHTA and CDR2 is FQGTGA in the germline V gene. V was trimmed by 1 base and J by 5 bases, leaving 4 bases between them. This CDR3 has 12 residues.

The rearrangement links TRBV27 to TRBJ2-3; D could derive from TRBD1 or TRBD2 (5 bases each). Trimming took off 4 bases at V and 4 bases at J, with 12 bases between the two ends. The CDR3 is 14 residues long. Germline CDR1 is MNHEY and CDR2 is SMNVEV (reference sequence). This CDR3 reads CASSSSLGADTQYF. DNA of the CDR3: TGTGCCAGCAGTTCTTCACTGGGGGCAGATACGCAGTATTTT.

This chain uses TRBV20-1 with TRBJ2-2, with TRBD2 as a possible D gene (7 bases). The germline gives CDR1 DFQATT, CDR2 SNEGSKA (reference sequence). V shed 6 bases and J shed 1 base, with 15 bases lying between them. This CDR3 comprises 15 residues. The CDR3 protein is CSAEGGSLNTGELFF. CDR3 sequence (DNA): TGCAGTGCCGAGGGGGGGAGCCTGAACACCGGGGAGCTGTTTTTT.